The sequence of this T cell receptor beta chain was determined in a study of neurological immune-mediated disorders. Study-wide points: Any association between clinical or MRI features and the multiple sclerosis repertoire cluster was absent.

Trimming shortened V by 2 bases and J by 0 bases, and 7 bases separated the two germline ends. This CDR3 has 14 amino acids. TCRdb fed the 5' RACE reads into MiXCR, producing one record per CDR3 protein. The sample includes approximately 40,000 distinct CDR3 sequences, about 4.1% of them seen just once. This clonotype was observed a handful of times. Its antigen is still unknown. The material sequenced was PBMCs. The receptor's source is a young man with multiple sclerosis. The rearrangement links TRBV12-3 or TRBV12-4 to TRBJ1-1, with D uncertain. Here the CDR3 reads CASSLRPLNTEAFF. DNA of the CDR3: TGTGCCAGCAGTTTAAGACCCTTGAACACTGAAGCTTTCTTT.